The source of this T cell receptor (beta chain) is a study of post-analysis software for immune sequencing data. General observations from the study: Compared with controls, patients had more of about five TRBV segments, including TRBV5-6, TRBV5-1 and TRBV20-1. The normalized Chao1 diversity of multiple sclerosis patients was significantly lower than that of controls.

A word on this clonotype: Its antigen is as yet unknown.

The authors incorporated unique molecular identifiers into the TCR beta cDNA libraries. TCRdb processed the PCR reads anew with MiXCR; each CDR3 protein has one entry. The data hold fewer than 850,000 distinct CDR3 sequences, with 35% to 55% observed a single time. The CDR3 has 14 amino acids. Trimming took 6 bases from V and 4 from J; bases not matched to a gene: 8. Germline assignment: CDR1 SQVTM and CDR2 ANQGSEA. Sequencing input: blood. This rearrangement joins TRBV29-1 to TRBJ2-3; 9 bases match TRBD2. This receptor was taken from a girl under 18 with multiple sclerosis. This chain's CDR3 is CSVTREGRADTQYF. The CDR3 DNA reads TGCAGCGTCACGCGGGAGGGCCGTGCAGATACGCAGTATTTT.